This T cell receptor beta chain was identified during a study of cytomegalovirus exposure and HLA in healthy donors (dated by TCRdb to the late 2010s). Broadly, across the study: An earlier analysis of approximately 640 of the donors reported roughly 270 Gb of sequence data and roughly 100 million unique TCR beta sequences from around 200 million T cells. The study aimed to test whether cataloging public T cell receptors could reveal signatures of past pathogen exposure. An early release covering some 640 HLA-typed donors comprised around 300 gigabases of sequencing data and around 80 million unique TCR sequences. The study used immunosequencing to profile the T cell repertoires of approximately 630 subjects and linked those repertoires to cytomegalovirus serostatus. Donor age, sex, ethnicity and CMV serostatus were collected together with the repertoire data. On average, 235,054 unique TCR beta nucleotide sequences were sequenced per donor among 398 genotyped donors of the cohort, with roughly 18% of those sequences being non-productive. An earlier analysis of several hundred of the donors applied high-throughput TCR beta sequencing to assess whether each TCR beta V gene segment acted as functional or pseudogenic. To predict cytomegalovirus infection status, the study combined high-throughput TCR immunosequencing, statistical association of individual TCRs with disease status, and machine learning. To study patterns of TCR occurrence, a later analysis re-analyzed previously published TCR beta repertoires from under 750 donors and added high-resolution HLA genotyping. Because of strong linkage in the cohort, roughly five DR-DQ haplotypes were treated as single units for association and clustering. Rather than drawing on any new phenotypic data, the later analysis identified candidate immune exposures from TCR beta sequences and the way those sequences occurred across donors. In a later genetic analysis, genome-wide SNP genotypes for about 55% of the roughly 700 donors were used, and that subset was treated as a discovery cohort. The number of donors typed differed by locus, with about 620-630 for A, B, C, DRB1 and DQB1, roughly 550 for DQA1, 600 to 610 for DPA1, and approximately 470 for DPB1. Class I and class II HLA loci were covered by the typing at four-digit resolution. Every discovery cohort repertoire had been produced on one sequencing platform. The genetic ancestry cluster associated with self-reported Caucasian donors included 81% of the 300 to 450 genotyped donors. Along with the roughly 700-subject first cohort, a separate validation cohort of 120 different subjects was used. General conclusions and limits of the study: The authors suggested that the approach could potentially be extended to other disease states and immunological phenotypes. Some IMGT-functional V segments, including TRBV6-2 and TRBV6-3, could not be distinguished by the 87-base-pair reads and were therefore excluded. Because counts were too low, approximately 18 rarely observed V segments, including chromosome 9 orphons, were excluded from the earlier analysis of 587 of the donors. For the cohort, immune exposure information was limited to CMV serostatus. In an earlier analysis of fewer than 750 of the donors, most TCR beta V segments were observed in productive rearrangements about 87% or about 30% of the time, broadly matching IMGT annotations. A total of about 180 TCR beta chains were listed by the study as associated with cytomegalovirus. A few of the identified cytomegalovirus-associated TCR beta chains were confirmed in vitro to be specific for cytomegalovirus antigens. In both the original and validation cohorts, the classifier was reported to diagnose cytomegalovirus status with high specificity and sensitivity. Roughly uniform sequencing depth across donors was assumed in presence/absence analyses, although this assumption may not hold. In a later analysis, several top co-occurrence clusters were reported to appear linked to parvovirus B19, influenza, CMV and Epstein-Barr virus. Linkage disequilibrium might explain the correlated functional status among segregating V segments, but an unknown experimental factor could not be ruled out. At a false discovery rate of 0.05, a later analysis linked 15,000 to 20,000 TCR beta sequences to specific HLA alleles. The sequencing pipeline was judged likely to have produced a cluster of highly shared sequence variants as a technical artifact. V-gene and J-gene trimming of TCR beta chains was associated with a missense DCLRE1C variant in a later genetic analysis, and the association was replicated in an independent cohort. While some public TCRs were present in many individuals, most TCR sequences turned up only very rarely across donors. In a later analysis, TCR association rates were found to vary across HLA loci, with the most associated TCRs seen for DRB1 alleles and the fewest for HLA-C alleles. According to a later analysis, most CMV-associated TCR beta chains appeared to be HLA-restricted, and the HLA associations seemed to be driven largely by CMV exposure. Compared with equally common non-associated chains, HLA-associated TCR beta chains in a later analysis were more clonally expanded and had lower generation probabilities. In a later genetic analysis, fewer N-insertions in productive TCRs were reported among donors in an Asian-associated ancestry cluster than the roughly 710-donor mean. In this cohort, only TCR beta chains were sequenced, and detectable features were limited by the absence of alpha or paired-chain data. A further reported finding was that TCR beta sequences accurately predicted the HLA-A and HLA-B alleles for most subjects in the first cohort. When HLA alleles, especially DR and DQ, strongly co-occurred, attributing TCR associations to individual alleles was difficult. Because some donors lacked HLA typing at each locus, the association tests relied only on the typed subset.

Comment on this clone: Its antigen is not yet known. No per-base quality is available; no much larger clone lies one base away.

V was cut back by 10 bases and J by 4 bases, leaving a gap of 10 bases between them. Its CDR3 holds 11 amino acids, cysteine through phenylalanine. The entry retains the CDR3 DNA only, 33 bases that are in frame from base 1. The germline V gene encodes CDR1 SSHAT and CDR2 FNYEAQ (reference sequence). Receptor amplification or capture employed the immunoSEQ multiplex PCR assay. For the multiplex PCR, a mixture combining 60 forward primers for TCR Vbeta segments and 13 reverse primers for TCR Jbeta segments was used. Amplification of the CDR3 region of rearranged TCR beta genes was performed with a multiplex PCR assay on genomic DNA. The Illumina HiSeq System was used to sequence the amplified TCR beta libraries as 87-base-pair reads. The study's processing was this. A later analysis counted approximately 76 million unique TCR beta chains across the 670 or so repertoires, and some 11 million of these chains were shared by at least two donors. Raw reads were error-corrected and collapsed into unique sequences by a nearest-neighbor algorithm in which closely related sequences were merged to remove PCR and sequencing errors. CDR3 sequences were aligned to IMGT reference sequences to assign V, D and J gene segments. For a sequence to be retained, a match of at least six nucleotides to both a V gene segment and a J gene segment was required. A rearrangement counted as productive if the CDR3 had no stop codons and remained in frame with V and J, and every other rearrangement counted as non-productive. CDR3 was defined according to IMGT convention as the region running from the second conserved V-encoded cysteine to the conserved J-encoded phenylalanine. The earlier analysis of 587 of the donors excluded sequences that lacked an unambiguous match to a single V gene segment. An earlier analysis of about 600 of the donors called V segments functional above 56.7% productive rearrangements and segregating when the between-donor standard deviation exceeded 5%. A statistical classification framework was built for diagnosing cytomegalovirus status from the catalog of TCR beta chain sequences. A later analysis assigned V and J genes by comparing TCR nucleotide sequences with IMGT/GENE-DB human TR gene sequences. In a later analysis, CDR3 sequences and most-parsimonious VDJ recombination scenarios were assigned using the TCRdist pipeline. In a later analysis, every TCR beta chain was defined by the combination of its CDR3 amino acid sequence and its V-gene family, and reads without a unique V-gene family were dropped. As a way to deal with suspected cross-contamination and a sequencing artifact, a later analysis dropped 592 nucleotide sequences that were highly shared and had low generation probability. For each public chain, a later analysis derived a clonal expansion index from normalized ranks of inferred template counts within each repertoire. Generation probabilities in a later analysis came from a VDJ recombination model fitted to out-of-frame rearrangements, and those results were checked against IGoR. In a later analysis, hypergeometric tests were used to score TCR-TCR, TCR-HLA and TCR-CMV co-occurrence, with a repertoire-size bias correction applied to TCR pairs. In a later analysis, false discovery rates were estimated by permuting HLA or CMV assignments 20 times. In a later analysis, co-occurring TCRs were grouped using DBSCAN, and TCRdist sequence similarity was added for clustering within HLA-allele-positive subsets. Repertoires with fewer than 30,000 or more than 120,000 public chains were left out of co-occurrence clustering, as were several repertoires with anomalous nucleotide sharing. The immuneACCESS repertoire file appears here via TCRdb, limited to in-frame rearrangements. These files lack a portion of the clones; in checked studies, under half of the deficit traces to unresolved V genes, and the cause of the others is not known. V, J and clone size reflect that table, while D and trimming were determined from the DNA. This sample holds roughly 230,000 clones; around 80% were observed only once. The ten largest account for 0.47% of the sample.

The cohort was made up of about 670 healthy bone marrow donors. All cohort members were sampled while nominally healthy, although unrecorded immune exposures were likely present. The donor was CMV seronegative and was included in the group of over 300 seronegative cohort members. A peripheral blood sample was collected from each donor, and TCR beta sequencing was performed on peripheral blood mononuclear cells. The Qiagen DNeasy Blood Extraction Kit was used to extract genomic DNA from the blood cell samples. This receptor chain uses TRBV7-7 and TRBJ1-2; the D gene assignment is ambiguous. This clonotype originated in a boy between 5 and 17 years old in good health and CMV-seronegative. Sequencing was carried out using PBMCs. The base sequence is TGTGCCAAAACAGTTTTCTATGGCTACACCTTC. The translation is CAKTVFYGYTF.